This T cell receptor (beta chain) was documented in a study of radiation and T cells in renal cell carcinoma. Concerning this clone: Its antigen is undetermined.

The J segment lost 7 bases and the V segment lost 6 bases, leaving 5 bases of the junction unmatched. Germline V gives CDR1 MDHEN, CDR2 SYDVKM. The CDR3 consists of 13 residues. The sample's time point: baseline pretreatment blood. Regarding treatment: 15 Gy SBRT to primary tumor, nephrectomy 4 weeks later. The patient's renal cell carcinoma had clear cell pathology. TCRdb's table, derived via immunoSEQ multiplex PCR, lists solely in-frame clones and lacks some. Found here are about 88,000 clones, 80% to 90% of them singletons; the top ten hold 6% to 9%. Study-level points and caveats: In blood, top tumor clones expanded by 2 weeks, shrinking by 4.

This TCR was recovered from a man aged 45-65 years with renal cell carcinoma. This sequence joins TRBV28 and TRBJ1-1; 10 bases fit TRBD1. The sequences come from blood, collected from a patient whose treatment included radiotherapy and nephrectomy. The CDR3 region is CASSQGQGFEAFF. The CDR3 DNA reads TGTGCCAGCAGCCAGGGACAGGGGTTTGAAGCTTTCTTT.